The T cell receptor beta chain under discussion was sequenced for a study of blood T cell repertoires in COVID-19. About the research overall: The origin of the acute and convalescent COVID-19 samples was the United States, Italy and Spain. PBMCs, B-cell-depleted T cells, or T cells provided the cDNA or gDNA that made up the material.

Original methodology: Counts of nucleated cells, estimated from reference gene primer amplification, were obtained. TCRdb keeps only in-frame clones here, not all; method: immunoSEQ multiplex PCR. V, J and clone size are those of that table, while D and trimming were read from the DNA. The data hold more than 150,000 clones, with around 85% observed a single time. The V and J ends lost 4 bases and 4 bases, in that order; junction bases with no gene match: 5. The V gene's germline CDR1 is MGHRA and CDR2 YSYEKL. The CDR3 covers 15 residues. The sequenced material came from peripheral blood. The clonotype comes from a woman at least 80 years old with acute or convalescent COVID-19. The chain carries TRBV4-1 and TRBJ2-1, with 9 bases lining up with TRBD2. The CDR3 nucleotides are TGCGCCAGCAGCCGAGGACTAGCGACGTACAATGAGCAGTTCTTC. This codes for CASSRGLATYNEQFF.